The 26 T cell receptor beta chains in this list originate from one sample, sequenced in a study of beta chain features in type 1 diabetes. Expressed TCRB transcripts were sequenced, since all the RNA that had been isolated was reverse transcribed. Data came from immunoSEQ multiplex PCR; TCRdb stores just in-frame clones and leaves some out. The sample lists 300,000 to 350,000 clones; under 8.5% were seen once. Sequencing input: central memory CD4+ T cells from blood. These receptors were obtained from a woman aged 18-29 years in good health.

The J gene is TRBJ2-3, the V gene TRBV9; 9 bases agree with TRBD2. V shed 6 bases and J 3 bases; nucleotides not matched to a gene: 8. From germline, CDR1 is SGDLS and CDR2 YYNGEE. This CDR3 has 15 residues. The CDR3 coding sequence is TGTGCCAGCACCCGTAGCGGGAGAATGACAGATACGCAGTATTTT. This translates into CASTRSGRMTDTQYF.

Turning to this clone: This same CDR3 is encoded by further DNA sequences in the sample. The chain employs TRBV5-1 and TRBJ2-3; D perhaps matches TRBD2 (6 bases). This CDR3 is built from 15 residues. The germline CDR1 and CDR2 sequences are SGHRS and YFSETQ. V dropped 0 bases and J dropped 3 bases, with 11 bases sitting between them. In DNA form, the CDR3 reads TGCGCCAGCAGCTTGGCCCGGGCGGGAACAGATACGCAGTATTTT. Protein sequence: CASSLARAGTDTQYF.

About this clone itself: In the same sample, other DNA sequences code for this CDR3. The chain joins TRBV5-6 to TRBJ2-3; no clear D gene. Germline CDR1 and CDR2: SGHDT and YYEEEE. V shed 0 bases and J shed 6 bases, with 5 bases lying between them. The CDR3 has 12 residues. CDR3 loop: CASSLAADTQYF. The CDR3, as DNA: TGTGCCAGCAGCTTGGCAGCGGATACGCAGTATTTT.

In this sample, this clone turned up a few times. The CDR3 nucleotides are TGCAGTGCTCCAACTTTCGATACGCAGTATTTT. Translated: CSAPTFDTQYF. The gene calls are TRBV20-1 and TRBJ2-3; D is unresolved. Germline CDR1 is DFQATT and CDR2 is SNEGSKA (reference sequence). V was clipped by 5 bases and J by 6 bases, with 9 bases between them. The CDR3 runs to 11 residues.

The table lists this clone with a few counts. This chain joins TRBV4-3 and TRBJ2-5; a weak D match, TRBD1 (7 bases). The CDR3 is made up of 16 amino acids. Germline CDR1 reads LGHNA; CDR2 reads YSLEER. The V end lost 1 base, the J end lost 4 bases, and 16 bases lay between the germline ends. This chain's CDR3 is CASSQGLGRDRETQYF. The CDR3 nucleotides read TGCGCCAGCAGCCAAGGGTTGGGGCGGGACAGAGAGACCCAGTACTTC.

The chain carries TRBV4-2 and TRBJ1-2, with D possibly matching TRBD1 (6 bases). Germline CDR1 is LGHNA and CDR2 is YNFKEQ. This CDR3 contains 17 residues. Trimming cost V 0 bases and J 6 bases, with 20 bases left between them. CDR3 protein: CASSQDGGYRSLHGYTF. Here the CDR3 DNA reads TGTGCCAGCAGCCAAGATGGGGGCTACAGATCGCTGCATGGCTACACCTTC.

The chain uses TRBV10-3 and TRBJ2-3; 7 bases are shared with TRBD2. After removal of 3 bases from V and 0 bases from J, the junction contained 6 bases not matched to a gene. The CDR3 sequence is 16 residues long. CDR1 is ENHRY and CDR2 is SYGVKD in the germline V gene. CDR3 nucleotides: TGTGCCATCAGTGAACCAAGCGGGGAAAGCACAGATACGCAGTATTTT. Amino acid sequence: CAISEPSGESTDTQYF.

This clone was observed a few times. J is TRBJ2-7 and V is TRBV7-2; D possibly corresponds to TRBD1 (5 bases). Germline V CDR1 and CDR2: SGHTA, FQGNSA. Deletions cut 1 base from V and 5 bases from J, with 12 bases between. There are 14 residues in the CDR3. CDR3 DNA sequence: TGTGCCAGCAGCTTAGATCAGGGAAGGAACGAGCAGTACTTC. Its protein product is CASSLDQGRNEQYF.

V usage is TRBV18 and J usage is TRBJ1-4; D is perhaps TRBD1 (6 bases). The CDR3 sequence is 14 residues long. Trimming stripped 6 bases from V and 8 bases from J, with 16 bases between. Per germline, CDR1 KGHSH and CDR2 LQKENI. In nucleotides, the CDR3 is TGTGCCAGCTCTCGAAATACAGGGAGAGAAAAACTGTTTTTT. Translating it yields CASSRNTGREKLFF.

This clone has only a few counts. The chain couples TRBV18 to TRBJ2-7; 9 bases match TRBD1. The germline gives CDR1 KGHSH, CDR2 LQKENI. J gave up 2 bases and V 3 bases, and 11 bases lay outside the gene matches. The CDR3 spans 17 residues. CDR3 in amino acids: CASSPTRTGTGTYEQYF. The CDR3 DNA reads as TGTGCCAGCTCACCTACCCGTACCGGGACAGGGACCTACGAGCAGTACTTC.

The chain is built from TRBV28 and TRBJ2-6; D is undetermined. The V gene lost 2 bases and the J gene lost 4 bases, with 9 bases spanning the gap. The CDR3 length is 15 residues. Germline V gene sequence: CDR1 MDHEN, CDR2 SYDVKM. The CDR3 DNA reads TGTGCCAGCAGTTTAATCAGGATGGGGGCCAACGTCCTGACTTTC. Amino acids: CASSLIRMGANVLTF.

This clone came up a few times. The J gene is TRBJ2-7, the V gene TRBV7-2, with D unresolved. This CDR3 is built from 12 residues. Per germline, CDR1 SGHTA and CDR2 FQGNSA. The V end lost 4 bases, the J end lost 5 bases, and 9 bases lay between the germline ends. The CDR3 protein is CASSSQRHEQYF. CDR3 nucleotide sequence: TGTGCCAGCAGCTCACAACGGCACGAGCAGTACTTC.

The rearrangement uses TRBV2 and TRBJ2-6, with 7 bases that match TRBD2. From germline, CDR1 is SNHLY and CDR2 FYNNEI. Losses at the gene ends were 0 bases for V and 2 bases for J; bases not matched to a gene: 4. The CDR3 is 17 residues long. The CDR3: CASSEARGRTGANVLTF. DNA for the CDR3: TGTGCCAGCAGTGAAGCGCGCGGGAGAACTGGGGCCAACGTCCTGACTTTC.

This clone was recorded a few times. The chain has TRBV27 and TRBJ2-1, with D tentatively TRBD2 (5 bases). V lost 6 bases and J lost 10, with 13 bases in between. The V gene's germline CDR1 is MNHEY and CDR2 SMNVEV (reference sequence). This CDR3 comprises 12 residues. The CDR3 DNA reads TGTGCCAGCAGCGAATTACAGCGGGAGCAGTTCTTC. It yields the protein CASSELQREQFF.

There are a few counts of this clone. The V call is TRBV9, the J call TRBJ2-5; 7 positions match TRBD1. Losses at the gene ends were 3 bases for V and 5 bases for J; bases not matched to a gene: 7. CDR3 size: 14 residues. Germline V CDR1 and CDR2: SGDLS, YYNGEE. The CDR3 DNA follows: TGTGCCAGCAGCGGACCGACAGGGTTTGAGACCCAGTACTTC. Protein sequence: CASSGPTGFETQYF.

This clone was picked up a small number of times. The chain is built from TRBV18 and TRBJ2-7; 7 bases map to TRBD1. Germline V CDR1 and CDR2: KGHSH, LQKENI. Losses at the gene ends were 0 bases for V and 7 bases for J; bases not matched to a gene: 9. The length of the CDR3 is 15 residues. This chain's CDR3 is CASSPPGRGSGEQYF. For the CDR3, the DNA is TGTGCCAGCTCACCACCGGGCAGGGGGTCCGGGGAGCAGTACTTC.

Only a few counts were recorded for this clone. This chain joins TRBV25-1 and TRBJ2-7; TRBD1 matches at 7 bases. Germline assignment: CDR1 MGHDK and CDR2 SYGVNS. This CDR3 has 14 amino acids. J was trimmed by 4 bases and V by 5 bases; bases with no gene match: 8. The CDR3 loop is CASSKGQTYYEQYF. In nucleotides, the CDR3 is TGTGCCAGCAGTAAGGGACAGACCTATTACGAGCAGTACTTC.

This chain connects TRBV28 to TRBJ2-5, with 7 bases fitting TRBD2. CDR1 and CDR2 from the germline V gene are MDHEN and SYDVKM. V shed 5 bases, J shed 5 bases, and the junction held 11 bases outside the gene matches. This CDR3 has 15 residues. The CDR3 loop reads CASSLRTSRRETQYF. The CDR3 DNA reads as TGTGCCAGCAGTCTCAGGACTAGTCGGCGGGAGACCCAGTACTTC.

This clone was seen only a few times. The V gene is TRBV18, the J gene TRBJ2-3; TRBD2 matches at 12 bases. With 6 bases clipped from V and 5 bases from J, the junction kept 3 bases outside the gene matches. CDR1 and CDR2 (germline): KGHSH, LQKENI. CDR3 length equals 14 residues. The CDR3 protein is CASSLTSGGDTQYF. DNA for the CDR3: TGTGCCAGCTCGCTGACTAGCGGGGGAGATACGCAGTATTTT.

The table lists this clone with many counts. This sequence joins TRBV18 and TRBJ2-7, with D possibly matching TRBD1 (6 bases). Trimming left V 2 bases short and J 3 bases short, with 14 bases between. CDR1 is KGHSH and CDR2 is LQKENI in the germline V gene. This CDR3 region has 15 residues. In DNA, the CDR3 is TGTGCCAGCTCACCAACCGTTTTGACAGGCTACGAGCAGTACTTC. It is translated as CASSPTVLTGYEQYF.

CDR3 sequence (DNA): TGTGCCAGCAGTTTAAGTTATGAGCAGTTCTTC. Translated, it gives CASSLSYEQFF. V and J are TRBV13 and TRBJ2-1; no clear D gene. This CDR3 is 11 amino acids long. Germline values: CDR1 PRHDT, CDR2 FYEKMQ (reference sequence). V lost 6 bases, J lost 8 bases, and 8 bases lay in between.

Note on this clone: The identical CDR3 is also encoded by other nucleotide sequences in the sample. The chain uses TRBV28 and TRBJ2-2; unclear D gene. The CDR3 totals 13 residues. The germline V and J ends were trimmed by 2 bases and 0 bases, with 1 base remaining between them. The germline V gene encodes CDR1 MDHEN and CDR2 SYDVKM. The CDR3 spells CASSLANTGELFF. The CDR3 DNA reads TGTGCCAGCAGTTTAGCGAACACCGGGGAGCTGTTTTTT.

This clone showed up just a few times. The chain combines TRBV6-6 with TRBJ2-5; 9 bases line up with TRBD1. The J call may be incorrect, as the DNA end agrees better with TRBJ2-7. CDR1 is MNHNY and CDR2 is SVGAGI in the germline V gene (reference sequence). This CDR3 is 12 amino acids long. CDR3: CASRGQGVEQYF. The CDR3, as DNA: TGTGCCAGCAGGGGACAGGGCGTCGAGCAGTACTTC.

This clone was found a few times. The same CDR3 arises from other DNA sequences in this sample as well. The J gene is TRBJ2-1, the V gene TRBV7-2, with no clear D. Looked up from germline, CDR1 is SGHTA and CDR2 is FQGNSA. The CDR3 contains 13 residues. Trimming shortened V by 3 bases and J by 7 bases, and 10 bases separated the two germline ends. The CDR3, as DNA: TGTGCCAGCAGCTTTCTGTCCGTGAATGAGCAGTTCTTC. Amino acids: CASSFLSVNEQFF. The full variable domain, rest sourced from reference TRBV7-2 and TRBJ2-1, is GAGVSQSPSNKVTEKGKDVELRCDPISGHTALYWYRQSLGQGLEFLIYFQGNSAPDKSGLPSDRFSAERTGGSVSTLTIQRTQQEDSAVYLCASSFLSVNEQFFGPGTRLTVL.

The chain uses TRBV7-2 and TRBJ2-7, with 11 bases that match TRBD2. The ends lost 3 bases at V and 3 bases at J; junction bases unmatched: 13. Germline V CDR1 and CDR2: SGHTA, FQGNSA. CDR3 size: 18 residues. CDR3 DNA: TGTGCCAGCAGCTTTCGCACTAGCGGGAGTTTCAGCCACTACGAGCAGTACTTC. Amino acids: CASSFRTSGSFSHYEQYF.

V usage is TRBV2 and J usage is TRBJ1-3; D not resolved. Germline V CDR1 and CDR2: SNHLY, FYNNEI. This CDR3 contains 15 residues. Trimming took off 3 bases at V and 0 bases at J, with 9 bases between the two ends. The CDR3 protein is CASSESRSSGNTIYF. Here the CDR3 DNA reads TGTGCCAGCAGTGAGTCACGGAGCTCTGGAAACACCATATATTTT.